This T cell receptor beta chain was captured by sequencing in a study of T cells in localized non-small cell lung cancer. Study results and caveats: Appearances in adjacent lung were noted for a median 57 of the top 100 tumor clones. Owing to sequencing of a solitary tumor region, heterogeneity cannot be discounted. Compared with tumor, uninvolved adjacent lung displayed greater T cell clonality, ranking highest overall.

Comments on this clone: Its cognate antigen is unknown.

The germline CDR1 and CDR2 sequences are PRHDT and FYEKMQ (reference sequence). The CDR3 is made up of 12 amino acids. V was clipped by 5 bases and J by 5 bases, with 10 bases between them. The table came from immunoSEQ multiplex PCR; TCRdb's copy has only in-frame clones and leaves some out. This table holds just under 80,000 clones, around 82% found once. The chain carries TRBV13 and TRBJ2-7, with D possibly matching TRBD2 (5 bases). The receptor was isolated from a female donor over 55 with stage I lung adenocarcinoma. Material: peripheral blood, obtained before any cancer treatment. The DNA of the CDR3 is TGTGCCAGCAGCCCCACGGGGAACGAGCAGTACTTC. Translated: CASSPTGNEQYF.